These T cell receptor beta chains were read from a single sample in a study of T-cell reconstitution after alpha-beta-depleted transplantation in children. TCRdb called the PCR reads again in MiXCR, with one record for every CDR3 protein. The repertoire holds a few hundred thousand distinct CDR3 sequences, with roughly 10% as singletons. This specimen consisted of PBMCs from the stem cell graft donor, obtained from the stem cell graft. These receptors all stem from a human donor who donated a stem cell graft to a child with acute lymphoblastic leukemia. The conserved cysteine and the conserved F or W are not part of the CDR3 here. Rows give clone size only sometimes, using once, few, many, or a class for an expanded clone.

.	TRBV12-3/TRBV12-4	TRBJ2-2	ASSFDRDGFNTGELF
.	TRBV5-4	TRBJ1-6	ASSPMTGDTSPLH
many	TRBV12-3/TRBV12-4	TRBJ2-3	ATLPGDRGWNTQY
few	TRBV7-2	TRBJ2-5	ASSLVRSGTQY
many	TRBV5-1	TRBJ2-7	ASSSQGNEQY
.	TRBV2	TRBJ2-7	ASSEGLAGGSKQY
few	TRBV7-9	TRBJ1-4	ASSAHEEKLF
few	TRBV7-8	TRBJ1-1	ASSFIGHNNPEAF
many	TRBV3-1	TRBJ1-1	ASSLSTTGSRVTEAF
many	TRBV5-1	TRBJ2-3	ASSLVSGTGKTDTQY
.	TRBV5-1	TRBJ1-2	ASSLLAGGESGYT
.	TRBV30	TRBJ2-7	AWSTGGAEQY
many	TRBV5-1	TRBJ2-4	ASSLEDRGDIQY
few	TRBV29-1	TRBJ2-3	SVVVGPSTDTQY
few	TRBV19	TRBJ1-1	ASSMDRNTEAF
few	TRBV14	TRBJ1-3	ASSQGTPGNTIY
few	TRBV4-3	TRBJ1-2	ASSQDDRGHGYT
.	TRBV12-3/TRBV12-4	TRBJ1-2	ASSSRGQGINYGYT
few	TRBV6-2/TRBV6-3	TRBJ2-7	ASSSARTVIEQY
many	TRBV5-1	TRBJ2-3	ASSPEARSTDTQY
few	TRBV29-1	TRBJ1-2	SVRGRGSVGYT
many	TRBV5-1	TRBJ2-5	ASSTGLQETQY
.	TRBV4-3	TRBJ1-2	ASSLSTGTGERGYT
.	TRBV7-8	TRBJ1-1	ASSLTPGASAYTEAF
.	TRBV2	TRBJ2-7	ASSELAAGDEQY
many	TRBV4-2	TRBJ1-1	ASSRTGAGTEAF
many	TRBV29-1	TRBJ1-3	SGTQGGNTIY
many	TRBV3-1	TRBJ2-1	ASSQTRASRSYNEQF
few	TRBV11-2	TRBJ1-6	ASSPLVQGAEALH
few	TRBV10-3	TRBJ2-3	AISEGGQPGCTQY
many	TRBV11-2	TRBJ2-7	ASSWDRGIGEQY
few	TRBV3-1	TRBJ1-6	ASSQRQGRRNSPLH
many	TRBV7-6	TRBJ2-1	ASSFRGISNEQF
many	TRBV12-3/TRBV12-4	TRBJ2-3	ASSFIQDTQY
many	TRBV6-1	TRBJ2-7	ASTSLRGYEQY
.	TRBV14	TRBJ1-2	ASSQQGYGYT
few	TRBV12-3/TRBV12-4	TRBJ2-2	ASSFFRELF
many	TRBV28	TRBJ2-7	ASNLATSYEQY
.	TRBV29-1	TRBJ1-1	SVVQGNTEAF
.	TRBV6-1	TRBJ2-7	ASSQTSGGHEQY
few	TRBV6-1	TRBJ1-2	ASSVDRVYGYT